The sequence of this T cell receptor (beta chain) was determined in a study of breast tumors, draining lymph nodes, adjacent tissues. Axillary draining lymph nodes of breast cancer patients supplied the node samples. Findings and caveats of the study: Luminal-like breast cancer showed significantly higher tumor–nontumor repertoire similarity than basal-like. Tumor TCR diversity was below lymph nodes but above nontumor tissue. Data fit most tumor T cells coming from lymph node, expanding in tumor.

This clonotype was found many times. As yet, its antigen is unknown. The CDR3 is 16 residues long. Between the trimmed V and J ends, which lost 3 bases and 1 base, there was a span of 14 bases. Germline V CDR1 and CDR2: WNHNN, SYGVQD (reference sequence). MiXCR, applied by TCRdb to the multiplex PCR reads, yields one record per CDR3 protein. In the table there are about 120,000 distinct CDR3 sequences, 15% to 20% of which are singletons. The chain employs TRBV10-1 and TRBJ2-3; tentative D call: TRBD1 (6 bases). This receptor was identified in a female donor with breast cancer. Some clones in this sample may be carry-over from other donors' samples. The sequenced sample was axillary lymph node tissue. This chain's CDR3 is CASSDLQGKGTDTQYF. The CDR3 DNA follows: TGCGCCAGCAGTGACCTACAGGGTAAGGGCACAGATACGCAGTATTTT.